This T cell receptor (beta chain) was identified in a study of beta chain features in type 1 diabetes. With 3 bases removed from V and 3 bases from J, the gap between germline ends came to 3 bases. Germline CDR1 is ENHRY and CDR2 is SYGVKD. The CDR3 is 12 residues long. A sort by CD45RO/CCR7/CD25/CD127/CD95/CD27 yielded CD4+ naive, central memory, regulatory and stem cell-like memory cells. TCRB transcripts that were expressed got sequenced, as all of the isolated RNA had been reverse transcribed. Clones were read by immunoSEQ multiplex PCR, and TCRdb kept only the in-frame ones, dropping some. The profile shows hundreds of thousands of clones, around 15% of them singletons. This clone was seen repeatedly, ten times or more.

The genes are TRBV10-3 and TRBJ2-1; unclear D gene. The receptor was isolated from a young man in good health. The sample was naive CD4+ T cells from blood. The CDR3 DNA reads as TGTGCCATCAGTGACCGCTACAATGAGCAGTTCTTC. Translated, it gives CAISDRYNEQFF.